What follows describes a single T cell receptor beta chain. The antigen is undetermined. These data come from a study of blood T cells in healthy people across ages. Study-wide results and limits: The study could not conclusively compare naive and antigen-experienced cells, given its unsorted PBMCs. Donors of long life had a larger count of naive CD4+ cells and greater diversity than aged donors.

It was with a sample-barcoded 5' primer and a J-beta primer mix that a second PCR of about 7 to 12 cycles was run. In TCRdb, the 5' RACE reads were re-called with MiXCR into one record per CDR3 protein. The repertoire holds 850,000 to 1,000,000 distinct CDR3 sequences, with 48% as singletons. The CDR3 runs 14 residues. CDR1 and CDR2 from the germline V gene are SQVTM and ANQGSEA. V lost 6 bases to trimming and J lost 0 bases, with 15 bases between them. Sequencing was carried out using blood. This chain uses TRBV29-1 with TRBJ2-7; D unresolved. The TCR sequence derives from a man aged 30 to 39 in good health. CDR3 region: CSVARSGLSYEQYF. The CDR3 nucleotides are TGCAGCGTGGCGCGATCCGGGCTCTCCTACGAGCAGTACTTC.